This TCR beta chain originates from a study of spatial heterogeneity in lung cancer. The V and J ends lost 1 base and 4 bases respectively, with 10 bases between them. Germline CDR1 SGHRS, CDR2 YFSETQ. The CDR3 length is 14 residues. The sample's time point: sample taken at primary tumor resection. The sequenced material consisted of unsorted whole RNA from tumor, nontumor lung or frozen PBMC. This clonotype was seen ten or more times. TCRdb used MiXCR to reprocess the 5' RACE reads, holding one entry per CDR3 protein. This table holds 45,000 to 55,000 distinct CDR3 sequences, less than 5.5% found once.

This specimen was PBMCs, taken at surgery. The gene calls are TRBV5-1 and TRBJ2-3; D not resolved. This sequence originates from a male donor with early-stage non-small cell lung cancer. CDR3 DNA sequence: TGCGCCAGCAGCTTGTATGCTAGTGCAGATACGCAGTATTTT. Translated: CASSLYASADTQYF. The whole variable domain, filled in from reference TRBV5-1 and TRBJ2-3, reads KAGVTQTPRYLIKTRGQQVTLSCSPISGHRSVSWYQQTPGQGLQFLFEYFSETQRNKGNFPGRFSGRQFSNSRSEMNVSTLELGDSALYLCASSLYASADTQYFGPGTRLTVL.